This T cell receptor (beta chain) is drawn from a study of T cells in Graves' hyperthyroidism and ophthalmopathy. CDR3 length equals 16 residues. Germline V gene lookup returns CDR1 SGHNT and CDR2 YYREEE (reference sequence). V lost 5 bases to trimming and J lost 8 bases, with 23 bases between them. From RNA transcripts, TCR beta CDR3 regions were amplified. Primed by the HTBI set, a first-round RT-PCR was run on the TCR CDR3. One entry per CDR3 protein, called by TCRdb with MiXCR from the multiplex PCR reads. The data hold about 480,000 distinct CDR3 sequences, with roughly an eighth observed a single time.

Sequencing was performed on blood. V is TRBV5-4 and J is TRBJ2-1; D call uncertain. The sequence was collected from a woman between 18 and 30 years old with Graves' hyperthyroidism. CDR3 loop: CASSPASTKPGDEQFF. For the CDR3, the DNA is TGTGCCAGCAGTCCTGCTTCTACAAAGCCTGGGGATGAGCAGTTCTTC.